The source of this T cell receptor beta chain is a study of a mutant IDH1 vaccine in newly diagnosed glioma. Study-level points and caveats: The authors found pseudoprogression apparently unrelated to changes in top peripheral T cell clonotypes.

Time point reported: week 23, last vaccination. Doses of 300 ug of mutant IDH1 20-mer peptide were given with topical imiquimod. Patients carried new grade 3 or 4 IDH1-mutant astrocytomas lacking nuclear ATRX. As to this clone: Its target is not known.

The assay was immunoSEQ multiplex PCR, and TCRdb's table has in-frame clones only and misses some. The table includes about 44,000 clones, 85% to 95% detected once. The sample here was PBMCs, taken from a glioma patient whose treatment included an IDH1 peptide vaccine. The sequence came from a middle-aged man with glioma.

CDR3 sequence (DNA): TGTGCCAGCAGTTTTGGCAGGGGTGGCTATGGCTACACCTTC. This sequence encodes CASSFGRGGYGYTF. The chain recombines TRBV27 with TRBJ1-2, with TRBD1 as a possible D gene (6 bases). V was pared by 3 bases and J by 4 bases, with 12 bases between. Germline V gene sequence: CDR1 MNHEY, CDR2 SMNVEV (reference sequence). The CDR3 is 14 amino acids.